This TCR beta chain is drawn from a study of blood T cells in healthy people across ages. To note about this clonotype: No antigen is known for it.

Per the germline V gene, CDR1 is ENHRY and CDR2 is SYGVKD. Trimming took 11 bases from V and 13 from J; bases not matched to a gene: 22. The CDR3 is made up of 15 amino acids. General study points: It was not known whether donors were CMV positive (a possible confounder of expanded clonotype changes).

For the second PCR, which ran for about 6 to 12 cycles, a sample-barcoded 5' primer and a J-beta primer mix were used. TCRdb reprocessed the 5' RACE reads via MiXCR and lists one record per CDR3 protein. The data show 1.8 million or so distinct CDR3 sequences, roughly 43% seen once. The sequence was collected from a human donor in good health. Sequencing used blood. The V call is TRBV10-3, the J call TRBJ2-1; the match to TRBD2 covers 8 bases. The CDR3: CAAGTLAGYEETQFF. DNA for the CDR3: TGTGCCGCAGGAACCTTAGCGGGGTATGAAGAGACCCAGTTCTTC.